Each of the 15 T cell receptor beta chains below was sequenced from the same sample in a study of cytomegalovirus exposure and HLA in healthy donors. Data came from immunoSEQ multiplex PCR; TCRdb stores just in-frame clones and leaves some out. Altogether about 98,000 clones are present, around 96% being singletons, with the ten largest covering 0.7% to 0.9%. Sequencing input: PBMCs. The source of these receptors is a woman between 18 and 30 years old in good health and CMV-seronegative.

This rearrangement joins TRBV19 to TRBJ1-1; TRBD1 agrees at 7 bases. The CDR3 consists of 13 residues. Trimming cost V 10 bases and J 0 bases; bases outside gene matches: 5. Germline V gene lookup returns CDR1 LNHDA and CDR2 SQIVND (reference sequence). The CDR3 DNA sequence: TGTGCCACGCGACAGGGATTGAACACTGAAGCTTTCTTT. This gives the protein CATRQGLNTEAFF.

The genes are TRBV7-2 and TRBJ1-1; TRBD1 is a possible D gene (5 bases). The V gene's germline CDR1 is SGHTA and CDR2 FQGNSA. CDR3 size: 14 residues. V lost 2 bases and J 4 bases, leaving 11 bases between the germline ends. The CDR3 DNA reads TGTGCCAGCAGCTTATCCAGGGTGGGCACTGAAGCTTTCTTT. It specifies CASSLSRVGTEAFF.

V is TRBV12-5 and J is TRBJ2-3; no clear D. CDR3 size: 14 residues. CDR1 and CDR2 (germline): LGHNT, FRNRAP. V lost 4 bases and J 5 bases, leaving 13 bases between the germline ends. Here the CDR3 reads CASGSLSALDTQYF. Here the CDR3 DNA reads TGTGCTAGTGGTTCGCTGAGTGCCTTAGATACGCAGTATTTT.

The chain employs TRBV7-9 and TRBJ2-3; D is unresolved. The CDR3 runs to 12 residues. Germline CDR1 and CDR2: SEHNR and FQNEAQ (reference sequence). The V and J ends lost 5 bases and 0 bases respectively, with 3 bases between them. The CDR3 nucleotides read TGTGCCAGCAGCGCGAGCACAGATACGCAGTATTTT. Protein: CASSASTDTQYF.

The rearrangement joins TRBV19 to TRBJ1-1; 8 bases map to TRBD1. This CDR3 spans 15 amino acids. V lost 8 bases and J lost 0; bases outside the gene matches: 8. Germline V gene sequence: CDR1 LNHDA, CDR2 SQIVND (reference sequence). CDR3 sequence (DNA): TGTGCCAGTGTCGACAGGGGATTTATGAACACTGAAGCTTTCTTT. Translated, it gives CASVDRGFMNTEAFF.

V is TRBV6-4 and J is TRBJ2-1; weak D call: TRBD2 (6 bases). The CDR3 contains 15 residues. CDR1 and CDR2 (germline): MRHNA, SNTAGT. V was shortened by 3 bases and J by 0 bases, with 9 bases between the two germline ends. CDR3 in DNA: TGTGCCAGCAGTGAGGGGGGAGCCTCCTACAATGAGCAGTTCTTC. As protein: CASSEGGASYNEQFF.

The chain recombines TRBV9 with TRBJ2-1; 10 bases match TRBD2. The length of the CDR3 is 15 residues. CDR1 and CDR2 from the germline V gene are SGDLS and YYNGEE. V was clipped by 4 bases and J by 5 bases; unmatched bases: 6. Here the CDR3 reads CASSLGTSANNEQFF. Here the CDR3 DNA reads TGTGCCAGCAGCCTCGGGACTAGCGCTAACAATGAGCAGTTCTTC.

The chain combines TRBV30 with TRBJ1-1, with 10 bases matching TRBD1. This CDR3 region has 12 residues. Losses at the gene ends were 3 bases for V and 8 bases for J; bases not matched to a gene: 3. The V gene's germline CDR1 is GTSNPN and CDR2 SVGIG (reference sequence). CDR3 nucleotide sequence: TGTGCCTGGAGGCCGACAGGGGGCGAAGCTTTCTTT. This sequence encodes CAWRPTGGEAFF.

V usage is TRBV5-6 and J usage is TRBJ2-7; possibly TRBD2 for D (7 bases). Germline CDR1 is SGHDT and CDR2 is YYEEEE. Trimming pared 0 bases from V and 1 base from J, leaving 8 bases between. CDR3 length: 14 amino acids. As DNA, the CDR3 is TGTGCCAGCAGCTTGGAGGGGGGGTCCTACGAGCAGTACTTC. Protein product: CASSLEGGSYEQYF.

The rearrangement uses TRBV10-3 and TRBJ2-7; TRBD1 matches at 7 bases. Germline CDR1 reads ENHRY; CDR2 reads SYGVKD. The CDR3 runs 14 residues. The V gene end was trimmed by 4 bases and the J gene end by 3 bases; junction bases not matched to a gene: 6. CDR3 loop: CAISVPGQYYEQYF. CDR3 DNA sequence: TGTGCCATCAGTGTTCCGGGACAGTACTACGAGCAGTACTTC.

V is TRBV13 and J is TRBJ2-1; no firm D call. The ends were cut back, 6 bases at V and 1 base at J, with 13 bases in the middle. Germline V gene lookup returns CDR1 PRHDT and CDR2 FYEKMQ (reference sequence). The CDR3 has 15 residues. In nucleotides, the CDR3 is TGTGCCAGCAGAAGCGACCGTAATTCCTACAATGAGCAGTTCTTC. Its translation: CASRSDRNSYNEQFF. Filled out from reference TRBV13 and TRBJ2-1, the complete variable domain reads AAGVIQSPRHLIKEKRETATLKCYPIPRHDTVYWYQQGPGQDPQFLISFYEKMQSDKGSIPDRFSAQQFSDYHSELNMSSLELGDSALYFCASRSDRNSYNEQFFGPGTRLTVL.

This rearrangement joins TRBV4-1 to TRBJ2-7, with a tentative D call TRBD1 (6 bases). Trimming stripped 1 base from V and 0 bases from J, with 16 bases between. The CDR3 is 17 residues long. The V gene's germline CDR1 is MGHRA and CDR2 YSYEKL. CDR3 region: CASSQASWGQSSYEQYF. As DNA, the CDR3 is TGCGCCAGCAGCCAAGCATCTTGGGGGCAAAGCTCCTACGAGCAGTACTTC.

A few counts support this clone. Different DNA sequences within this sample yield the same CDR3. The V gene is TRBV6-1, the J gene TRBJ2-1, with 11 bases aligning to TRBD2. With 2 bases clipped from V and 4 bases from J, the junction kept 1 base outside the gene matches. CDR1 MNHNS and CDR2 SASEGT come from the germline V gene. The CDR3 runs to 15 residues. CDR3 protein: CASSELAGGYNEQFF. The DNA of the CDR3 is TGTGCCAGCAGTGAATTAGCGGGGGGGTACAATGAGCAGTTCTTC.

This clone appeared once. CDR3 DNA: TGTGCCAGCAGCGTAGGGACTAGCGGGAAGGGGGAGACCCAGTACTTC. Translation gives CASSVGTSGKGETQYF. The chain uses TRBV9 and TRBJ2-5, with 12 bases aligning to TRBD2. Unmatched junction bases numbered 5, after V lost 0 bases and J lost 5 bases. Germline V gene lookup returns CDR1 SGDLS and CDR2 YYNGEE. CDR3 size: 16 residues.

The chain joins TRBV6-6 to TRBJ1-2, with D possibly matching TRBD1 (5 bases). V was cut by 5 bases and J by 3 bases, with 13 bases left in between. CDR1 and CDR2 (germline): MNHNY, SVGAGI (reference sequence). The CDR3 contains 14 residues. CDR3 DNA: TGTGCCAGCAGTCAGGGTGGTCGGTACTATGGCTACACCTTC. Translating it yields CASSQGGRYYGYTF.